The rows below give T cell receptor beta chains drawn from one sample of a study of read filtering for tumor transcriptome and immune sequencing. TCRdb reanalysed the reads using MiXCR and keeps one entry per CDR3 protein. The table includes about 130,000 distinct CDR3 sequences, approximately 12% detected once. What was sequenced was a population of CD138-negative cells sorted from bone marrow. Receptor source: a donor at least 40 years old with multiple myeloma. CDR3s include the opening cysteine and the closing phenylalanine or tryptophan. Each record gives: CDR3 protein, CDR3 DNA, V gene, J gene, clone size, D gene. The D gene is left open where the match is weak. Not every row has a clone size; where given, it reads once, few, many or a size class.

CDR3aa: CASSHPRQGAEPYEQYF
CDR3nt: TGTGCCAGCAGCCACCCCCGACAGGGTGCCGAACCTTACGAGCAGTACTTC
v_gene: TRBV7-2
j_gene: TRBJ2-7
abundance: few
d_gene: TRBD1

CDR3aa: CSAPGLAGGVAGELFF
CDR3nt: TGCAGTGCTCCGGGACTAGCGGGAGGGGTGGCCGGGGAGCTGTTTTTT
v_gene: TRBV20-1
j_gene: TRBJ2-2
abundance: many
d_gene: TRBD2

CDR3aa: CASSLARTPGTGELFF
CDR3nt: TGTGCCAGCAGCTTAGCCCGGACCCCAGGGACCGGGGAGCTGTTTTTT
v_gene: TRBV7-9
j_gene: TRBJ2-2
abundance: many
d_gene: -

CDR3aa: CSVARSDRGYYEQYF
CDR3nt: TGCAGCGTTGCCCGATCCGACAGGGGGTACTACGAGCAGTACTTC
v_gene: TRBV29-1
j_gene: TRBJ2-7
abundance: many
d_gene: TRBD1

CDR3aa: CSVRREGRTEAFF
CDR3nt: TGCAGCGTTCGGAGGGAAGGTAGAACTGAAGCTTTCTTT
v_gene: TRBV29-1
j_gene: TRBJ1-1
abundance: many
d_gene: -

CDR3aa: CASSIGDRGYTF
CDR3nt: TGTGCCAGTAGTATTGGGGATCGCGGCTACACCTTC
v_gene: TRBV19
j_gene: TRBJ1-2
abundance: many
d_gene: -

CDR3aa: CASSQGAQAGGEKLFF
CDR3nt: TGTGCCAGCAGCCAAGGGGCCCAAGCGGGGGGTGAAAAACTGTTTTTT
v_gene: TRBV7-9
j_gene: TRBJ1-4
abundance: many
d_gene: -

CDR3aa: CASSQVGQETQYF
CDR3nt: TGTGCCAGTAGTCAGGTTGGCCAAGAGACCCAGTACTTC
v_gene: TRBV19
j_gene: TRBJ2-5
abundance: many
d_gene: -

CDR3aa: CASSLTSMRETQYF
CDR3nt: TGTGCCAGCAGCTTAACCTCCATGCGAGAGACCCAGTACTTC
v_gene: TRBV7-9
j_gene: TRBJ2-5
abundance: many
d_gene: -

CDR3aa: CASSFAGANTQYF
CDR3nt: TGTGCCAGTAGTTTTGCAGGGGCGAATACGCAGTATTTT
v_gene: TRBV19
j_gene: TRBJ2-3
abundance: -
d_gene: -

CDR3aa: CASSSLSDNEQFF
CDR3nt: TGTGCCAGCAGCTCTCTGAGTGACAATGAGCAGTTCTTC
v_gene: TRBV7-9
j_gene: TRBJ2-1
abundance: many
d_gene: -

CDR3aa: CASSVGQGYSTDTQYF
CDR3nt: TGTGCCAGCAGCGTCGGACAGGGTTATAGCACAGATACGCAGTATTTT
v_gene: TRBV7-9
j_gene: TRBJ2-3
abundance: many
d_gene: TRBD1

CDR3aa: CSAGFDEQFF
CDR3nt: TGCAGCGCAGGATTCGATGAGCAGTTCTTC
v_gene: TRBV29-1
j_gene: TRBJ2-1
abundance: many
d_gene: -

CDR3aa: CASSHFPAGGLGDTQYF
CDR3nt: TGTGCCAGCAGCCATTTTCCAGCGGGAGGTTTGGGAGATACGCAGTATTTT
v_gene: TRBV6-5
j_gene: TRBJ2-3
abundance: many
d_gene: TRBD2

CDR3aa: CASLPSGNTEAFF
CDR3nt: TGTGCCAGCCTGCCGTCGGGGAACACTGAAGCTTTCTTT
v_gene: TRBV7-9
j_gene: TRBJ1-1
abundance: few
d_gene: -

CDR3aa: CASSEIWDSSYEQYF
CDR3nt: TGTGCCAGTAGTGAAATATGGGACAGCTCCTACGAGCAGTACTTC
v_gene: TRBV19
j_gene: TRBJ2-7
abundance: many
d_gene: TRBD1

CDR3aa: CATRGAVQETQYF
CDR3nt: TGTGCCACCAGGGGCGCAGTACAAGAGACCCAGTACTTC
v_gene: TRBV24-1
j_gene: TRBJ2-5
abundance: -
d_gene: -

CDR3aa: CASSLQAGQETQYF
CDR3nt: TGTGCCAGCAGCTTACAAGCGGGCCAAGAGACCCAGTACTTC
v_gene: TRBV11-1
j_gene: TRBJ2-5
abundance: many
d_gene: -

CDR3aa: CASRGGLAGGETQYF
CDR3nt: TGTGCCAGCAGGGGGGGACTAGCGGGGGGAGAGACCCAGTACTTC
v_gene: TRBV6-2/TRBV6-3
j_gene: TRBJ2-5
abundance: few
d_gene: TRBD2

CDR3aa: CASGVGNDQLQHF
CDR3nt: TGTGCCAGTGGGGTCGGGAACGATCAGCTCCAGCATTTT
v_gene: TRBV2
j_gene: TRBJ1-5
abundance: few
d_gene: -

CDR3aa: CASSQGSHTEAFF
CDR3nt: TGTGCCAGCAGCCAAGGGTCCCACACTGAAGCTTTCTTT
v_gene: TRBV3-1
j_gene: TRBJ1-1
abundance: many
d_gene: -

CDR3aa: CATSEQQGGTQYF
CDR3nt: TGTGCCACCAGTGAGCAACAGGGTGGTACGCAGTATTTT
v_gene: TRBV24-1
j_gene: TRBJ2-3
abundance: many
d_gene: -

CDR3aa: CATSRDPGQMNTEAFF
CDR3nt: TGTGCCACCAGCAGAGATCCGGGACAAATGAACACTGAAGCTTTCTTT
v_gene: TRBV15
j_gene: TRBJ1-1
abundance: few
d_gene: -

CDR3aa: CASSLRRGTGYNEQFF
CDR3nt: TGTGCCAGCAGCTTGAGGCGGGGGACCGGCTACAATGAGCAGTTCTTC
v_gene: TRBV11-1
j_gene: TRBJ2-1
abundance: many
d_gene: TRBD2

CDR3aa: CASSPDRAGGYGYTF
CDR3nt: TGTGCCAGCAGTCCGGACAGGGCGGGGGGCTATGGCTACACCTTC
v_gene: TRBV27
j_gene: TRBJ1-2
abundance: many
d_gene: TRBD1

CDR3aa: CASSRERGMGTGELFF
CDR3nt: TGTGCCTCCAGCAGAGAGAGAGGTATGGGGACCGGGGAGCTGTTTTTT
v_gene: TRBV5-6
j_gene: TRBJ2-2
abundance: few
d_gene: -

CDR3aa: CASSEEGVPNEKLFF
CDR3nt: TGTGCCAGCAGTGAAGAGGGGGTGCCTAATGAAAAACTGTTTTTT
v_gene: TRBV2
j_gene: TRBJ1-4
abundance: many
d_gene: -

CDR3aa: CASPPMGNSNQPQHF
CDR3nt: TGTGCCAGCCCCCCCATGGGTAATAGCAATCAGCCCCAGCATTTT
v_gene: TRBV7-8
j_gene: TRBJ1-5
abundance: many
d_gene: -

CDR3aa: CSAWTPRGNTEAFF
CDR3nt: TGCAGTGCATGGACACCCCGGGGGAACACTGAAGCTTTCTTT
v_gene: TRBV20-1
j_gene: TRBJ1-1
abundance: many
d_gene: -

CDR3aa: CASSRPGQPEQYF
CDR3nt: TGTGCCAGCAGCCGACCGGGACAACCCGAGCAGTACTTC
v_gene: TRBV11-2
j_gene: TRBJ2-7
abundance: many
d_gene: -

CDR3aa: CASSEYGTENTEAFF
CDR3nt: TGTGCCAGCAGTGAATACGGGACAGAGAACACTGAAGCTTTCTTT
v_gene: TRBV6-1
j_gene: TRBJ1-1
abundance: many
d_gene: TRBD1

CDR3aa: CSARDISGTRQETQYF
CDR3nt: TGCAGTGCTAGAGATATTAGCGGGACACGGCAAGAGACCCAGTACTTC
v_gene: TRBV20-1
j_gene: TRBJ2-5
abundance: -
d_gene: TRBD2

CDR3aa: CATRDGYNQPQHF
CDR3nt: TGTGCCACCAGGGACGGGTACAATCAGCCCCAGCATTTT
v_gene: TRBV10-3
j_gene: TRBJ1-5
abundance: many
d_gene: -

CDR3aa: CASQVWGASDSDTQYF
CDR3nt: TGTGCCAGCCAAGTTTGGGGGGCGAGTGATTCAGATACGCAGTATTTT
v_gene: TRBV2
j_gene: TRBJ2-3
abundance: many
d_gene: -

CDR3aa: CASSLVSYTDTQYF
CDR3nt: TGCGCCAGCAGCTTGGTGAGCTACACAGATACGCAGTATTTT
v_gene: TRBV5-1
j_gene: TRBJ2-3
abundance: many
d_gene: -

CDR3aa: CASSEVLGNEQFF
CDR3nt: TGTGCCAGCAGTGAAGTTTTGGGTAATGAGCAGTTCTTC
v_gene: TRBV6-1
j_gene: TRBJ2-1
abundance: many
d_gene: -

CDR3aa: CATREGLSTDTQYF
CDR3nt: TGTGCTACCAGGGAGGGCTTGAGCACAGATACGCAGTATTTT
v_gene: TRBV6-6
j_gene: TRBJ2-3
abundance: -
d_gene: TRBD2

CDR3aa: CASSSDTAPLHF
CDR3nt: TGTGCCAGCTCATCGGACACGGCACCCCTCCACTTT
v_gene: TRBV18
j_gene: TRBJ1-6
abundance: many
d_gene: -